This record concerns one T cell receptor beta chain sequence. V gave up 4 bases and J gave up 2 bases; unmatched junction bases: 4. The V gene's germline CDR1 is SGHTA and CDR2 FQGNSA. The CDR3 length is 14 residues. The table came from immunoSEQ multiplex PCR; TCRdb's copy has only in-frame clones and leaves some out. The table has 55,000 to 75,000 clones, roughly 70% seen once. This sample is drawn from a study of T cell clones after liver transplantation. The receptor comes from a human patient who received a liver transplant. Some T cells may be provided by the graft donor. The sample was CD4+ T cells from blood, taken at the approximately 15-month timepoint. This chain joins TRBV7-2 and TRBJ2-7; 8 nucleotides match TRBD2. CDR3 protein: CASSSGLAPYEQYV. The DNA for the CDR3 is TGTGCCAGCAGCTCAGGACTAGCCCCCTACGAGCAGTACGTC.